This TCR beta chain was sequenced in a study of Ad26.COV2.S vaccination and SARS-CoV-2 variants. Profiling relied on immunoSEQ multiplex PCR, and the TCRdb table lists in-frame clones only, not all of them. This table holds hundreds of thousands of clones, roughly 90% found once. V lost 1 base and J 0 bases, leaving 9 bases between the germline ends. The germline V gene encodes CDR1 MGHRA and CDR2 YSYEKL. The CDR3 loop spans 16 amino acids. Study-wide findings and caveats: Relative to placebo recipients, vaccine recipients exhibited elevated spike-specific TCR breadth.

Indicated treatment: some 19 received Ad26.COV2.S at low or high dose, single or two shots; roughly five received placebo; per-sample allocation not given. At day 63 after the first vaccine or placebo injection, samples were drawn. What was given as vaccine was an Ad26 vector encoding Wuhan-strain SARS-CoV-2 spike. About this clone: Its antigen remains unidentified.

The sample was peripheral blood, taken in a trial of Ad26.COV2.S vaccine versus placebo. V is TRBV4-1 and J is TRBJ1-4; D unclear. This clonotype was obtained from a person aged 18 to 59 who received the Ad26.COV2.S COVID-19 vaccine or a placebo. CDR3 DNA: TGCGCCAGCAGCCAAGGTGGCACAGCAACTAATGAAAAACTGTTTTTT. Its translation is CASSQGGTATNEKLFF.